This passage covers 7 T cell receptor beta chains from one sample sequenced in a study of T cells after yellow fever vaccination. From the 5' RACE reads, TCRdb called clonotypes with MiXCR, one entry per CDR3 protein. Of around 360,000 distinct CDR3 sequences in the sample, 11% were seen once. This specimen consisted of PBMCs, obtained on the day of the first yellow fever vaccination. The receptors derive from a man younger than 35 who received the YFV17D yellow fever vaccine.

This chain uses TRBV11-1 with TRBJ1-6; D possibly corresponds to TRBD1 (6 bases). The V gene lost 5 bases and the J gene lost 6 bases, with 26 bases spanning the gap. This CDR3 has 19 amino acids. In germline, CDR1 is SGHAT, CDR2 FQDESV (reference sequence). The CDR3 nucleotides are TGTGCCAGCAGCCTCCCCCCGGGACGGGCCGACAGGATTAATTCACCCCTCCACTTT. Translated, it gives CASSLPPGRADRINSPLHF. The full variable domain, completed using reference TRBV11-1 and TRBJ1-6, is EAEVAQSPRYKITEKSQAVAFWCDPISGHATLYWYRQILGQGPELLVQFQDESVVDDSQLPKDRFSAERLKGVDSTLKIQPAELGDSAMYLCASSLPPGRADRINSPLHFGNGTRLTVT.

This chain connects TRBV4-3 to TRBJ2-5; D may be TRBD1 (7 bases). Germline CDR1 is LGHNA and CDR2 is YSLEER. This CDR3 spans 16 amino acids. Trimming took off 0 bases at V and 1 base at J, with 12 bases between the two ends. The CDR3 protein is CASSQEAGGFQETQYF. Written as DNA, the CDR3 is TGCGCCAGCAGCCAAGAGGCAGGGGGGTTCCAAGAGACCCAGTACTTC.

This chain uses TRBV27 with TRBJ1-5; D is uncertain. The CDR3 totals 15 residues. With 2 bases removed from V and 4 bases from J, the gap between germline ends came to 12 bases. Germline-derived CDR1 and CDR2 are MNHEY and SMNVEV (reference sequence). CDR3 in amino acids: CASSLMGKSNQPQHF. The CDR3 coding sequence is TGTGCCAGCAGTTTAATGGGGAAGAGTAATCAGCCCCAGCATTTT.

There are a few counts of this clonotype. V and J are TRBV5-6 and TRBJ1-2; no firm D call. Germline lookup yields CDR1 SGHDT and CDR2 YYEEEE. V was pared by 0 bases and J by 2 bases, with 11 bases between. The CDR3 covers 15 residues. The DNA of the CDR3 is TGTGCCAGCAGCTTGGGGGTGGGCCACAACTATGGCTACACCTTC. Amino acids: CASSLGVGHNYGYTF.

This clonotype appeared a few times. The V and J genes are TRBV10-2 and TRBJ2-1, with D possibly being TRBD2 (5 bases). Germline V gene lookup returns CDR1 WSHSY and CDR2 SAAADI. The CDR3 has 13 amino acids. V lost 1 base and J lost 10, with 11 bases in between. Here the CDR3 DNA reads TGCGCCAGCAGTGAGTGGACTCGCGGAGAGCAGTTCTTC. Translating it yields CASSEWTRGEQFF.

This clonotype turned up a few times. The CDR3 reads CATSRQGTYNEQFF. The CDR3 bases are TGTGCCACCAGCAGACAGGGTACCTACAATGAGCAGTTCTTC. The J gene is TRBJ2-1, the V gene TRBV15, with D perhaps matching TRBD1 (5 bases). The CDR3 spans 14 residues. Per the germline V gene, CDR1 is LNHNV and CDR2 is YYDKDF (reference sequence). V lost 2 bases and J 2 bases, leaving 7 bases between the germline ends.

This clonotype has a handful of counts. The chain uses TRBV11-2 and TRBJ2-1; D unclear. The germline V and J ends were trimmed by 5 bases and 9 bases, with 14 bases remaining between them. The CDR3 covers 13 residues. CDR1 and CDR2 (germline): SGHAT, FQNNGV. The CDR3 reads CASSPQPFLEQFF. In DNA form, the CDR3 reads TGTGCCAGCAGCCCCCAACCGTTTCTTGAGCAGTTCTTC.